These 24 T cell receptor beta chains originate from one sample sequenced in a study of human T cells and chemical hapten exposure. From the RACE reads, TCRdb called clonotypes with MiXCR, one entry per CDR3 protein. This sample has under 400,000 distinct CDR3 sequences, with roughly 5% found just once. Stated time point: pre-sensitization, week 0. Treatment of the sample: therapeutic diphenylcyclopropenone sensitization with weekly scalp DPC. The input for sequencing was whole blood, taken in connection with sensitization to the hapten diphenylcyclopropenone (DPC). The receptors stem from a woman between 50 and 59 years old with alopecia areata. Some clones in this sample may be carry-over from other donors' samples.

This clonotype was counted a few times. The chain recombines TRBV24-1 with TRBJ2-7; D gene ambiguous. Between the trimmed V and J ends, which lost 8 bases and 3 bases, there was a span of 19 bases. This CDR3 region has 15 residues. Germline V gene sequence: CDR1 KGHDR, CDR2 SFDVKD. CDR3 DNA: TGTGCCACCACCCGTTGGGGTAGCCGTCACTACGAGCAGTACTTC. Its protein is CATTRWGSRHYEQYF.

This clonotype was counted ten times or more. The V gene is TRBV5-6, the J gene TRBJ1-2; no clear D. The CDR3 runs 13 residues. V lost 1 base to trimming and J lost 2 bases, with 6 bases between them. Germline V CDR1 and CDR2: SGHDT, YYEEEE. The CDR3 sequence is CASSLYPNYGYTF. DNA for the CDR3: TGTGCCAGCAGCTTGTACCCCAACTATGGCTACACCTTC.

This clonotype was counted ten times or more. The gene calls are TRBV19 and TRBJ2-3; D possibly corresponds to TRBD2 (6 bases). V gave up 6 bases and J gave up 2 bases, with 24 bases separating them. Looked up from germline, CDR1 is LNHDA and CDR2 is SQIVND (reference sequence). This CDR3 has 18 residues. This chain's CDR3 is CASRPGLGRADLTDTQYF. In nucleotides, the CDR3 is TGTGCCAGTAGACCGGGACTGGGGCGTGCGGACCTCACAGATACGCAGTATTTT.

This clonotype turned up a few times. This chain joins TRBV20-1 and TRBJ2-7, with unresolved D. Germline V gives CDR1 DFQATT, CDR2 SNEGSKA (reference sequence). The length of the CDR3 is 15 residues. The ends were cut back, 0 bases at V and 5 bases at J, with 17 bases in the middle. The CDR3 sequence: CSARDPVSSYHEQYF. The CDR3 nucleotides are TGCAGTGCTAGAGATCCTGTCAGCAGCTACCACGAGCAGTACTTC.

J is TRBJ1-2 and V is TRBV29-1, with a tentative D call TRBD1 (5 bases). Per the germline V gene, CDR1 is SQVTM and CDR2 is ANQGSEA. V was clipped by 7 bases and J by 3 bases, with 15 bases between them. This CDR3 is built from 13 residues. The CDR3 DNA sequence: TGCAGCGCCTTCCCGGGGGATGACTATGGCTACACCTTC. It codes for CSAFPGDDYGYTF.

V usage is TRBV10-2 and J usage is TRBJ2-1; 8 bases align to TRBD1. Germline loops: CDR1 WSHSY, CDR2 SAAADI. Germline trimming cut 6 bases from V and 0 bases from J; bases unmatched to any gene: 7. CDR3 length: 16 residues. The CDR3, as DNA: TGCGCCAGCAGACCCACAGGGGGTCCCTCCTACAATGAGCAGTTCTTC. Its protein product is CASRPTGGPSYNEQFF.

This clonotype was recorded many times. The rearrangement uses TRBV7-2 and TRBJ2-5; 7 bases are shared with TRBD1. The CDR3 extends over 14 amino acids. CDR1 is SGHTA and CDR2 is FQGNSA in the germline V gene. With 6 bases clipped from V and 2 bases from J, the junction kept 6 bases outside the gene matches. CDR3 sequence: CASRRGTVQETQYF. In nucleotides, the CDR3 is TGTGCCAGCAGACGTGGGACAGTACAAGAGACCCAGTACTTC.

This clonotype was counted ten times or more. V usage is TRBV5-6 and J usage is TRBJ1-6, with D perhaps TRBD1 (5 bases). Trimming cost V 0 bases and J 8 bases, with 12 bases left between them. There are 15 residues in the CDR3. Germline V gene sequence: CDR1 SGHDT, CDR2 YYEEEE. CDR3 residues: CASSLVQGSDSPLHF. CDR3 nucleotides: TGTGCCAGCAGCTTGGTTCAGGGTAGCGATTCACCCCTCCACTTT.

This clonotype was seen repeatedly, ten times or more. This chain uses TRBV12-3 or TRBV12-4 with TRBJ2-7; D not resolved. V shed 6 bases and J shed 3 bases, with 12 bases lying between them. This CDR3 comprises 13 residues. The CDR3 DNA reads as TGTGCCAGCAGCTTGGGCCGGGTCTACGAGCAGTACTTC. Amino acids: CASSLGRVYEQYF.

This clonotype showed up many times. The rearrangement links TRBV7-8 to TRBJ2-7; the match to TRBD1 covers 10 bases. Trimming cost V 2 bases and J 4 bases; bases outside gene matches: 2. The germline gives CDR1 SGHVS, CDR2 FQNEAQ. The CDR3 loop spans 14 amino acids. The CDR3 is CASSLLGQGYEQYF. CDR3 nucleotides: TGTGCCAGCAGCTTACTGGGACAGGGGTACGAGCAGTACTTC.

The V call is TRBV7-9, the J call TRBJ2-2; 8 bases align to TRBD1. The CDR3 length is 16 residues. The germline V gene has CDR1 SEHNR and CDR2 FQNEAQ (reference sequence). With 5 bases clipped from V and 3 bases from J, the junction kept 8 bases outside the gene matches. CDR3 amino acids: CASSPGTGTYTGELFF. The CDR3 bases are TGTGCCAGCAGCCCTGGGACAGGCACATACACCGGGGAGCTGTTTTTT.

This clonotype was recorded once. The chain combines TRBV15 with TRBJ1-5; 9 bases map to TRBD1. From germline, CDR1 is LNHNV and CDR2 YYDKDF (reference sequence). This CDR3 has 17 amino acids. Losses at the gene ends were 4 bases for V and 1 base for J; bases not matched to a gene: 8. CDR3 region: CATSTSGQGRSNQPQHF. The CDR3 DNA is TGTGCCACCAGCACGTCGGGACAGGGTCGCAGCAATCAGCCCCAGCATTTT.

At least ten counts were recorded for this clonotype. V and J are TRBV12-5 and TRBJ1-5; D is perhaps TRBD1 (6 bases). The ends were cut back, 1 base at V and 3 bases at J, with 7 bases in the middle. Germline V gives CDR1 LGHNT, CDR2 FRNRAP. The CDR3 runs 14 residues. CDR3 amino acids: CASGLGQANQPQHF. As DNA, the CDR3 is TGTGCTAGTGGTTTGGGACAGGCCAATCAGCCCCAGCATTTT.

In this sample, this clonotype turned up many times. The gene calls are TRBV9 and TRBJ2-3, with unresolved D. The germline V gene has CDR1 SGDLS and CDR2 YYNGEE. The CDR3 is 13 residues long. V lost 0 bases, J lost 5 bases, and 7 bases lay in between. The CDR3, as DNA: TGTGCCAGCAGCGTAGCTTTTAGAGATACGCAGTATTTT. Translating it yields CASSVAFRDTQYF.

This clonotype was detected many times. The V gene is TRBV9, the J gene TRBJ2-7; D is unclear. With 3 bases removed from V and 2 bases from J, the gap between germline ends came to 3 bases. The CDR3 covers 11 residues. Germline CDR1 reads SGDLS; CDR2 reads YYNGEE. The CDR3 loop reads CASSDAYEQYF. The CDR3 coding sequence is TGTGCCAGCAGCGATGCCTACGAGCAGTACTTC.

In this sample, this clonotype turned up many times. The rearrangement joins TRBV6-1 to TRBJ1-5; D possibly corresponds to TRBD1 (6 bases). Trimming took off 6 bases at V and 6 bases at J, with 15 bases between the two ends. Germline CDR1 MNHNS, CDR2 SASEGT. The CDR3 is made up of 14 amino acids. The CDR3 DNA follows: TGTGCCAGCAGAGGGCAGGGGAGTGGTCAGCCCCAGCATTTT. The encoded protein is CASRGQGSGQPQHF.

There are many counts of this clonotype. The V and J genes are TRBV19 and TRBJ2-1; 8 bases match TRBD1. The CDR3 totals 18 residues. V trimming: 5 bases; J trimming: 1 base; junction bases outside the gene matches: 13. Germline-derived CDR1 and CDR2 are LNHDA and SQIVND (reference sequence). In nucleotides, the CDR3 is TGTGCCAGTAGTCTTCTAAATGCAGGGGGCCTGTCCTACAATGAGCAGTTCTTC. Its translation: CASSLLNAGGLSYNEQFF.

This clonotype was detected many times. This chain joins TRBV27 and TRBJ2-3; 11 positions agree with TRBD2. This CDR3 region has 15 residues. After removal of 7 bases from V and 3 bases from J, the junction contained 6 bases not matched to a gene. CDR1 is MNHEY, CDR2 SMNVEV, per germline (reference sequence). The CDR3: CASNLGLADTDTQYF. Here the CDR3 DNA reads TGTGCCAGCAACCTGGGACTAGCGGATACAGATACGCAGTATTTT.

This clonotype was seen ten or more times. The chain combines TRBV5-8 with TRBJ1-1; a weak D match, TRBD1 (6 bases). This CDR3 is 14 amino acids long. Germline assignment: CDR1 SGHTS and CDR2 YDEGEE. Trimming took off 3 bases at V and 6 bases at J, with 15 bases between the two ends. The CDR3 loop reads CASSSAAGDAEAFF. The CDR3 DNA reads TGTGCCAGCAGCTCGGCGGCAGGGGATGCTGAAGCTTTCTTT.

This clonotype was seen repeatedly, ten times or more. J is TRBJ2-2 and V is TRBV12-3 or TRBV12-4; tentatively, D is TRBD2 (5 bases). This CDR3 spans 15 amino acids. V was shortened by 6 bases and J by 0 bases, with 11 bases between the two germline ends. The CDR3 sequence: CASRPGGANTGELFF. CDR3 DNA: TGTGCCAGCAGACCTGGAGGTGCGAACACCGGGGAGCTGTTTTTT.

The sample holds many counts of this clonotype. This chain connects TRBV13 to TRBJ2-5; unclear D gene. CDR1 is PRHDT and CDR2 is FYEKMQ in the germline V gene (reference sequence). The germline V and J ends were trimmed by 2 bases and 1 base, with 8 bases remaining between them. The CDR3 runs 14 residues. In DNA, the CDR3 is TGTGCCAGCAGCTTACGGCGGTTCCAAGAGACCCAGTACTTC. This encodes CASSLRRFQETQYF.

This clonotype was counted between two and nine times. V is TRBV6-1 and J is TRBJ1-2, with D unclear. This CDR3 spans 14 amino acids. From germline, CDR1 is MNHNS and CDR2 SASEGT. Between the trimmed V and J ends, which lost 5 bases and 3 bases, there was a span of 13 bases. DNA for the CDR3: TGTGCCAGCAGTCCAGTGGGTCAGTACTATGGCTACACCTTC. Protein: CASSPVGQYYGYTF.

This clonotype was found many times. The rearrangement uses TRBV6-1 and TRBJ1-5; D gene unclear. The germline V and J ends were trimmed by 3 bases and 2 bases, with 14 bases remaining between them. This CDR3 contains 16 residues. Germline V gene data show CDR1 as MNHNS and CDR2 as SASEGT. CDR3 sequence: CASSDLLRGGNQPQHF. CDR3 DNA sequence: TGTGCCAGCAGTGATCTCCTTCGCGGGGGCAATCAGCCCCAGCATTTT.

The chain couples TRBV5-4 to TRBJ2-3; tentative D call: TRBD2 (6 bases). The CDR3 sequence is 13 residues long. Germline lookup yields CDR1 SGHNT and CDR2 YYREEE (reference sequence). The V gene lost 4 bases and the J gene lost 4 bases, with 10 bases spanning the gap. CDR3 bases: TGTGCCAGCAGCATACGGGACTCAGATACGCAGTATTTT. This encodes CASSIRDSDTQYF.